This T cell receptor beta chain appears in the sequencing data of a study of shared clonotypes between healthy human individuals. Across the whole study: Each donor contributed plates that comprised three CD4 naive, three CD4 memory, two CD8 naive and one CD8 memory.

Profiling relied on immunoSEQ multiplex PCR, and the TCRdb table lists in-frame clones only, not all of them. Found here are a few million clones, roughly 95% of them singletons; the top ten hold approximately 0.13%. A split of CD4+ cells into CD45RA+ naive and CD45RA-negative memory subsets was performed. Broader study findings: At large depth, rarefaction still showed sorted-subset sequencing to be incomplete. Represented diversity (both genetic and exposure-history) was limited by the small number of donors.

In regard to this clone: Its antigen is as yet unknown.

Germline CDR1 SGHVS, CDR2 FNYEAQ. V shed 5 bases and J shed 5 bases, with 12 bases lying between them. The CDR3 totals 14 residues. This sequence joins TRBV7-6 and TRBJ1-4, with D possibly TRBD1 on 5 matching bases. The specimen was naive CD4+ T cells sorted from blood. The subset was: CD45RA+ positively selected. The origin of this receptor is a man between 18 and 29 years old in good health. The CDR3 nucleotides are TGTGCCAGCAGCCTTGGGACGGCCAATGAAAAACTGTTTTTT. Its protein product is CASSLGTANEKLFF.